The 24 T cell receptor beta chains below all came from one sample that was sequenced in a study of Graves' ophthalmopathy and Graves' hyperthyroidism (dated by TCRdb to about 2018). Sequencing took place on an Illumina HiSeq 2000. For repertoire sequencing, the TCR beta CDR3 regions were amplified from RNA transcripts. The first round of RT-PCR was done with HTBI primers and the Qiagen OneStep RT-PCR kit, and was followed by a second round of multiplex PCR, then size selection and purification. TCRdb applied fastp at Q25 and MiXCR to the public reads, then kept only in-frame beta chains. A single entry per CDR3 protein holds the most common genes and DNA from its merged rows. The sample profile shows approximately 150,000 distinct CDR3 sequences; 39% of them were found once. The leading ten clones occupy approximately 8.9% of the sample. The material sequenced was peripheral blood. All receptors derive from a man aged 30 to 45 with Graves' ophthalmopathy. Donor details come from another sample of the same person, matched by shared clones.

This clonotype has more than one count but fewer than ten. The chain couples TRBV12-3 or TRBV12-4 to TRBJ2-7; D is uncertain. Trimming removed 0 bases from V and 5 bases from J, with 5 bases in between. The length of the CDR3 is 12 residues. In DNA form, the CDR3 reads TGTGCCAGCAGTTTAGCGGCCCACGAGCAGTACTTC. Encoded protein: CASSLAAHEQYF.

This clonotype turned up a few times. The rearrangement uses TRBV7-2 and TRBJ1-5; D is unresolved. V was clipped by 5 bases and J by 5 bases, with 16 bases between them. The CDR3 has 15 amino acids. Germline CDR1 and CDR2: SGHTA and FQGNSA. The CDR3 loop reads CASSPNTGADQPQHF. The CDR3 DNA sequence: TGTGCCAGCAGCCCAAACACCGGCGCAGATCAGCCCCAGCATTTT.

The chain links TRBV7-2 to TRBJ1-1; D ambiguous. The V end was cut by 6 bases, the J end by 6 bases, with 5 bases between. Germline loops: CDR1 SGHTA, CDR2 FQGNSA. The CDR3 is made up of 10 amino acids. The CDR3 loop is CASSEAEAFF. The CDR3 DNA reads TGTGCCAGCAGTGAGGCTGAAGCTTTCTTT.

This clonotype was recorded a few times. This chain's CDR3 is CASSPIGGYGYTF. CDR3 DNA sequence: TGTGCCAGCAGTCCGATTGGGGGCTATGGCTACACCTTC. The rearrangement uses TRBV6-1 and TRBJ1-2; tentatively, D is TRBD1 (5 bases). This CDR3 is built from 13 residues. Germline assignment: CDR1 MNHNS and CDR2 SASEGT. The V and J ends lost 5 bases and 4 bases respectively, with 11 bases between them.

The V and J genes are TRBV27 and TRBJ2-7; D perhaps matches TRBD1 (6 bases). The V end lost 2 bases, the J end lost 3 bases, and 11 bases lay between the germline ends. Germline lookup yields CDR1 MNHEY and CDR2 SMNVEV (reference sequence). The length of the CDR3 is 14 residues. CDR3 sequence (DNA): TGTGCCAGCAGTTTAAGGGGACACCTCTACGAGCAGTACTTC. Translated, it gives CASSLRGHLYEQYF.

The rearrangement joins TRBV6-2 or TRBV6-3 to TRBJ1-5; D is perhaps TRBD1 (6 bases). Germline V gene lookup returns CDR1 MNHEY and CDR2 SVGEGT. The V end lost 7 bases, the J end lost 1 base, and 20 bases lay between the germline ends. The CDR3 contains 17 residues. The CDR3 DNA reads as TGTGCCAGCACCTACGTGGGGGAAGGGGGAAGCAATCAGCCCCAGCATTTT. This encodes CASTYVGEGGSNQPQHF.

This clonotype was detected many times. The rearrangement uses TRBV6-5 and TRBJ1-1; weak D call: TRBD1 (6 bases). Trimming removed 1 base from V and 0 bases from J, with 9 bases in between. This CDR3 comprises 15 residues. Germline CDR1 reads MNHEY; CDR2 reads SVGAGI. The CDR3 DNA sequence: TGTGCCAGCAGTTACTTCACAGGGCTGAACACTGAAGCTTTCTTT. The encoded protein is CASSYFTGLNTEAFF.

This clonotype was detected many times. J is TRBJ2-4 and V is TRBV7-2, with D unclear. Trimming took 4 bases from V and 1 from J, leaving 5 bases between them. Germline-derived CDR1 and CDR2 are SGHTA and FQGNSA. The CDR3 sequence is 13 residues long. The CDR3 is CASSSVAKNIQYF. In DNA, the CDR3 is TGTGCCAGCAGCTCCGTGGCCAAAAACATTCAGTACTTC.

This clonotype has ten or more counts. The V call is TRBV18, the J call TRBJ2-5, with unresolved D. The V end lost 1 base, the J end lost 5 bases, and 14 bases lay between the germline ends. This CDR3 has 15 amino acids. The germline V gene encodes CDR1 KGHSH and CDR2 LQKENI. The CDR3 DNA follows: TGTGCCAGCTCACCACGGCTGGGCTATCAGGAGACCCAGTACTTC. Its protein product is CASSPRLGYQETQYF.

This clonotype was found many times. The DNA of the CDR3 is TGTGCCAGCAGCACACTCCCGGGACAGAACACCGGGGAGCTGTTTTTT. The encoded protein is CASSTLPGQNTGELFF. The rearrangement links TRBV6-2 or TRBV6-3 to TRBJ2-2; D might be TRBD1 (6 bases). This CDR3 contains 16 residues. Germline V gene sequence: CDR1 MNHEY, CDR2 SVGEGT. V was shortened by 6 bases and J by 1 base, with 15 bases between the two germline ends.

This clonotype was found many times. The V gene is TRBV28, the J gene TRBJ2-2; D unclear. CDR3 length equals 12 residues. The germline V gene has CDR1 MDHEN and CDR2 SYDVKM. Trimming removed 7 bases from V and 9 bases from J, with 12 bases in between. CDR3 protein: CASKPAARELFF. The CDR3 DNA follows: TGTGCCAGCAAGCCTGCAGCGAGGGAGCTGTTTTTT.

V is TRBV7-2 and J is TRBJ2-1; D remains ambiguous. Germline V gene lookup returns CDR1 SGHTA and CDR2 FQGNSA. The CDR3 length is 12 residues. Between the trimmed V and J ends, which lost 2 bases and 6 bases, there was a span of 5 bases. The CDR3: CASSLYLNEQFF. CDR3 DNA: TGTGCCAGCAGCTTATATCTCAATGAGCAGTTCTTC.

The gene calls are TRBV19 and TRBJ2-7; D tentatively fits TRBD1 or TRBD2 (5 bases each). The CDR3 runs 15 residues. The germline gives CDR1 LNHDA, CDR2 SQIVND (reference sequence). The V and J ends lost 4 bases and 3 bases respectively, with 16 bases between them. CDR3 sequence (DNA): TGTGCCAGTAGTAAGGACGGGACCCAGTACTACGAGCAGTACTTC. This encodes CASSKDGTQYYEQYF.

This chain joins TRBV6-1 and TRBJ2-5; TRBD2 might be the D (7 bases). V lost 7 bases and J lost 5, with 23 bases in between. This CDR3 is 16 amino acids long. Germline V lookup: CDR1 MNHNS, CDR2 SASEGT. The CDR3 protein is CASTSALTGGAETQYF. CDR3 DNA sequence: TGTGCCAGCACCTCCGCATTGACGGGGGGCGCGGAGACCCAGTACTTC.

This clonotype appeared many times. The rearrangement uses TRBV6-2 or TRBV6-3 and TRBJ2-5; either TRBD1 or TRBD2 may fit D (6 bases each). The V gene lost 5 bases and the J gene lost 4 bases, with 17 bases spanning the gap. The germline CDR1 and CDR2 sequences are MNHEY and SVGEGT. The CDR3 length is 15 residues. CDR3 sequence: CASSRELGGRETQYF. In nucleotides, the CDR3 is TGTGCCAGCAGTCGAGAGCTGGGGGGCCGAGAGACCCAGTACTTC.

The rearrangement uses TRBV19 and TRBJ1-2; 9 bases fit TRBD1. With V trimmed by 6 bases and J by 3 bases, 8 bases remained unmatched. The CDR3 covers 15 residues. Germline CDR1 reads LNHDA; CDR2 reads SQIVND (reference sequence). The chain's CDR3 is CASRTEGTGHYGYTF. DNA of the CDR3: TGTGCCAGTAGAACAGAAGGGACAGGGCACTATGGCTACACCTTC.

The rearrangement uses TRBV5-1 and TRBJ2-2, with D tentatively TRBD1 (6 bases). Germline V gene sequence: CDR1 SGHRS, CDR2 YFSETQ. V lost 4 bases and J lost 4, with 14 bases in between. This CDR3 has 15 amino acids. In nucleotides, the CDR3 is TGCGCCAGCAGCACCAACAGGGCGTCCACCGGGGAGCTGTTTTTT. Residues: CASSTNRASTGELFF.

This clonotype was seen ten or more times. V and J are TRBV7-3 and TRBJ2-7; 7 bases match TRBD1. The CDR3 is 14 amino acids. Germline CDR1 reads SGHTA; CDR2 reads FQGTGA. Losses at the gene ends were 0 bases for V and 6 bases for J; bases not matched to a gene: 5. CDR3 in DNA: TGTGCCAGCAGCTTAACTACTACAGGGGCCGAGCAGTACTTC. Protein: CASSLTTTGAEQYF.

At least ten counts were recorded for this clonotype. The gene calls are TRBV7-8 and TRBJ2-7, with unresolved D. The V end lost 3 bases, the J end lost 5 bases, and 20 bases lay between the germline ends. Germline CDR1 and CDR2: SGHVS and FQNEAQ. CDR3 length equals 16 residues. CDR3 sequence: CASSFSFGALGNEQYF. Written as DNA, the CDR3 is TGTGCCAGCAGCTTCTCCTTTGGAGCCTTAGGGAACGAGCAGTACTTC.

This clonotype was recorded at least ten times. The chain employs TRBV10-3 and TRBJ2-6; TRBD2 matches at 8 bases. The CDR3 runs 18 residues. Germline trimming cut 2 bases from V and 0 bases from J; bases unmatched to any gene: 6. The germline CDR1 and CDR2 sequences are ENHRY and SYGVKD. The CDR3 coding sequence is TGTGCCATCAGTGAGGGGACTAGGCGACACTCTGGGGCCAACGTCCTGACTTTC. This gives the protein CAISEGTRRHSGANVLTF.

This clonotype came up many times. The chain couples TRBV9 to TRBJ2-7, with a tentative D call TRBD1 (6 bases). This CDR3 is 14 amino acids long. CDR1 is SGDLS, CDR2 YYNGEE, per germline. Trimming stripped 0 bases from V and 7 bases from J, with 14 bases between. CDR3 loop: CASSVGLWQGEQYF. The CDR3 bases are TGTGCCAGCAGCGTAGGACTGTGGCAGGGGGAGCAGTACTTC.

J is TRBJ1-1 and V is TRBV28; the match to TRBD1 covers 7 bases. The CDR3 covers 14 residues. Germline CDR1 MDHEN, CDR2 SYDVKM. Trimming took 5 bases from V and 8 from J; bases not matched to a gene: 11. CDR3 nucleotides: TGTGCCAGCAGTCTAGGACAGGCTGGAAAGGAAGCTTTCTTT. It is translated as CASSLGQAGKEAFF.

This clonotype occurred once. The gene calls are TRBV12-3 or TRBV12-4 and TRBJ1-2; D gene unclear. V gave up 7 bases and J gave up 3 bases, with 12 bases separating them. The CDR3 consists of 13 residues. CDR3 amino acids: CASTSPQDYGYTF. The CDR3 DNA sequence: TGTGCCAGCACTTCACCGCAAGACTATGGCTACACCTTC.

This clonotype was observed at least ten times. V gene TRBV6-1 combines with J gene TRBJ1-2, with D maybe TRBD1 (5 bases). The CDR3 has 9 amino acids. Germline-derived CDR1 and CDR2 are MNHNS and SASEGT. V was trimmed by 8 bases and J by 7 bases, leaving 5 bases between them. CDR3 bases: TGTGCCAGCGGGACTGGCTACACCTTC. Its protein is CASGTGYTF.